This TCR beta chain was identified in a study of blood T cells in healthy people across ages (dated by TCRdb to between 2015 and 2017). For the study in its entirety: In model experiments, template switching captured about one uniquely barcoded TCR beta cDNA molecule for every two T cells. To track age-related changes in TCR beta repertoire diversity, the study relied on deep sequencing normalized with unique cDNA molecular identifiers. Four age groups were formed from the donors: young (average roughly 16 years), middle-aged (approximately 39), aged (under 70) and long-lived (roughly 88). Donors of different ages were randomly distributed across sequencing lanes to avoid experimental bias. Two additional independent replicas of 1 million unique cDNA reads from the same blood draw were analyzed for two donors (one aged 18 to 30 and one aged 80 or older). Results the study describes overall, beyond this receptor: Total diversity estimates from one million sequenced T cells were considered lower bounds and underestimates. Since profiling was done on bulk unsorted PBMCs, naive and antigen-experienced compartments could not be conclusively compared. The CMV infection status of donors was not known, potentially confounding age-related changes in expanded clonotypes. The long-lived group showed more naive CD4+ T cells, fewer expanded clones and increased TCR diversity than the aged group, suggesting age selection. Observed TCR beta diversity correlated strongly with the percentage of naive T cells measured by flow cytometry. Observed TCR beta diversity per million T cells fell roughly linearly with age, and a significant reduction was already apparent by age roughly 40.

Library creation used 5' RACE. The sequencer listed for this sample is Illumina HiSeq 2500. A second PCR of about 6 to 11 cycles was performed with a sample-barcoded 5' primer and a J-beta primer mix. Each TCR beta cDNA molecule received a unique molecular identifier from a template-switch 5' adaptor carrying 12 random nucleotides. Each sample yielded at least 3 million CDR3-containing paired-end reads. First-strand cDNA was synthesized from all RNA with the Mint cDNA synthesis kit, primed by a TRBC-specific oligonucleotide. All cDNA was treated with uracil-DNA glycosylase and then went through a first 18-cycle PCR with the universal primers M1SS and BC2_uni_R. In the original analysis: For normalization, 1 million high-quality reads were randomly selected from each sample, with every read carrying a distinct molecular identifier. Reads sharing molecular identifiers were discarded rather than binned into consensus sequences. MiTCR, set to a Q25 quality threshold and the strictest error-elimination algorithm, was used for CDR3 identification, clonotype clustering and error correction. A nonparametric unseen species model using Euler transformation provided a lower-bound estimate of total TCR beta diversity. Using fastp trimming at Q25 and MiXCR clonotype assembly, TCRdb reanalyzed the public sequencing data and kept in-frame beta chains. A single entry per CDR3 protein holds the most common genes and DNA from its merged rows. The V and J calls here are based on TCRdb, not the publication. The table for this sample lists approximately 850,000 distinct CDR3 sequences; roughly 60% of them were counted only once. 22% of the sample is in the top ten clones.

CDR1 and CDR2 were assigned from the germline V gene (reference sequence) as MNHNY and SVGAGI. Trimming takes 4 bases from V and 4 bases from J, and the germline ends sit 16 bases apart. Inclusive of the bounding cysteine and phenylalanine, the CDR3 is 16 residues long. Kept here is only the CDR3 DNA, which spans 48 bases and is read in frame from base 1. Donors were 35 to 40 systemically healthy Caucasian individuals from Russia aged roughly 6 to 100 years. Roughly 9.5 milliliters of peripheral blood were drawn from each donor into EDTA-treated Vacutainer tubes. Ficoll-Paque density-gradient centrifugation was used to isolate PBMCs, with at least 7 million obtained per sample. Total RNA was extracted from PBMCs with Trizol reagent, with at least 6 micrograms obtained per sample. For every donor, an aliquot of PBMCs went through flow cytometry to measure the percentages of naive CD45RAhigh/CD27high T cells.

Concerning this clonotype: No antigen is known for it. The sample holds no much larger clone one base away, and base qualities are not on file.

The source of this sequence is a young man in good health. The chain links TRBV6-6 with TRBJ2-2; the D segment may tentatively be TRBD1 or TRBD2, each giving 6 matched bases. The source material was blood. In nucleotide form, the sequence is TGTGCCAGCAGTTTCCCCAAGGGGGAGGTCACCGGGGAGCTGTTTTTT. Its amino acids are CASSFPKGEVTGELFF.